This TCR beta chain was recovered during a study of beta chain features in type 1 diabetes. Whole-study results and caveats: Type 1 diabetes patients had moderately but significantly shorter TCRB CDR3s in all four CD4+ subsets.

The authors reverse transcribed all of the isolated RNA, so sequencing captured expressed TCRB transcripts. Profiled with immunoSEQ multiplex PCR; TCRdb holds only in-frame clones, not every one. Counted here are about 660,000 clones, roughly an eighth occurring once; the ten biggest clones make up just under 0.04%. Comments on this clone: Its cognate antigen is unknown.

The V and J ends lost 8 bases and 5 bases respectively, with 9 bases between them. The CDR3 extends over 11 amino acids. Per the germline V gene, CDR1 is SQVTM and CDR2 is ANQGSEA. Sorting that relied on CD45RO/CCR7/CD25/CD127/CD95/CD27 yielded CD4+ naive, central memory, regulatory and stem cell-like memory cells. The sequence derives from a young man with type 1 diabetes. V gene TRBV29-1 combines with J gene TRBJ1-4; D gene ambiguous. Sample: naive CD4+ T cells from blood. CDR3 sequence (DNA): TGCAGCTGCCTAGCGAATGAAAAACTGTTTTTT. Encoded protein: CSCLANEKLFF.